The 11 T cell receptor beta chains presented below share a single source sample, sequenced in a study of molecular identifiers for immune sequencing clone quantification. Via MiXCR, TCRdb re-called the PCR reads, giving one row per CDR3 protein. The data show over 65,000 distinct CDR3 sequences, around 27% seen once. The material sequenced was naive CD8+ T cells from blood, with Jurkat cell RNA spiked in. The subset denotes: FACS-sorted CD8+CD4-CCR7+CD45RA+ naive T cells. These receptors all stem from a human donor in good health. Some libraries in this study had Jurkat cell RNA spiked in.

As regards this clonotype: The junction does not match germline at one end; this may be a read error. The chain is built from TRBV11-2 and TRBJ2-5; 15 bases are shared with TRBD2. Germline V CDR1 and CDR2: SGHAT, FQNNGV. The CDR3 loop spans 17 amino acids. CDR3 coding DNA: TGTGCCAGCAGCTTTCAAGGACTAGCGGGGGGGCGAGAGTCCCAGTACTTC. Its translation: CASSFQGLAGGRESQYF.

This clonotype came up a few times. This chain's CDR3 is CASSLIFGELFF. The CDR3 nucleotides are TGCGCCAGCAGCTTGATTTTCGGGGAGCTGTTTTTT. V is TRBV5-1 and J is TRBJ2-2; D remains ambiguous. Trimming removed 1 base at V and 7 bases at J, with 5 bases between. The CDR3 covers 12 residues. Per the germline V gene, CDR1 is SGHRS and CDR2 is YFSETQ.

The table lists this clonotype with a few counts. The V call is TRBV4-1, the J call TRBJ2-7; the D gene could be TRBD1 or TRBD2 (7 bases each). V was shortened by 1 base and J by 2 bases, with 21 bases between the two germline ends. Germline CDR1 and CDR2: MGHRA and YSYEKL. The CDR3 runs 18 residues. As DNA, the CDR3 is TGCGCCAGCAGCCAAGTCTTTCCTGTGACAGGGACTACCTACGAGCAGTACTTC. Protein sequence: CASSQVFPVTGTTYEQYF.

This clonotype appeared a few times. This CDR3 is CSARDYERGLAYNEQFF. The CDR3 nucleotides read TGCAGTGCTAGAGATTACGAGCGGGGTCTAGCCTACAATGAGCAGTTCTTC. J is TRBJ2-1 and V is TRBV20-1, with 7 bases aligning to TRBD2. The CDR3 length is 17 residues. Germline CDR1 and CDR2: DFQATT and SNEGSKA (reference sequence). The J segment lost 2 bases and the V segment lost 0 bases, leaving 10 bases of the junction unmatched.

The chain carries TRBV20-1 and TRBJ1-1; 9 nucleotides line up with TRBD1. V lost 0 bases, J lost 7 bases, and 15 bases stayed unmatched. CDR1 DFQATT and CDR2 SNEGSKA come from the germline V gene (reference sequence). CDR3 length equals 17 residues. The CDR3 DNA sequence: TGCAGTGCTAGAGACGAAAACAGGGGGCGTAGTATTGGTGAAGCTTTCTTT. It encodes CSARDENRGRSIGEAFF.

This clonotype has more than one count but fewer than ten. V and J are TRBV12-3 or TRBV12-4 and TRBJ2-3; 7 nucleotides match TRBD1. This CDR3 is built from 16 residues. The V segment lost 6 bases and the J segment 2 bases; nucleotides outside the gene matches: 11. The CDR3 region has the DNA TGTGCCAGCAGCAACCAAATTGGGACAGACACAGATACGCAGTATTTT. This codes for CASSNQIGTDTDTQYF.

In regard to this clonotype: A much larger clone differs by one base, so this may be a read error. The rearrangement uses TRBV4-2 and TRBJ2-3; TRBD2 matches 13 bases. Germline-derived CDR1 and CDR2 are LGHNA and YNFKEQ. This CDR3 spans 18 amino acids. CDR3 amino acids: CASSQDQGLAGRTDTQCF. DNA of the CDR3: TGTGCCAGCAGCCAAGATCAGGGACTAGCGGGACGCACAGATACGCAGTGTTTT.

Concerning this clonotype: A much larger clone lies one base from this, so it may be a read error. The V call is TRBV4-2, the J call TRBJ2-7, with D perhaps TRBD1 or TRBD2 (5 bases each). V gave up 1 base and J gave up 2 bases, with 12 bases separating them. The CDR3 covers 15 residues. Germline V gene data show CDR1 as LGHNA and CDR2 as YNFKEQ. DNA of the CDR3: TGTGCCAGCAGCCAAGGGGTGGGGGTCCCCTACGAGCAGTACTTC. Its protein is CASSQGVGVPYEQYF.

The count of this clonotype is one. As DNA, the CDR3 is TGTGCCAGCAGCTCTTATGACATTCTTTCCTACGAGCAGTACTTC. Translated, it gives CASSSYDILSYEQYF. The genes are TRBV7-8 and TRBJ2-7; D call uncertain. V gave up 4 bases and J gave up 1 base, with 14 bases separating them. Germline CDR1 is SGHVS and CDR2 is FQNEAQ. The CDR3 spans 15 residues. The full variable domain, completed using reference TRBV7-8 and TRBJ2-7, is GAGVSQSPRYKVAKRGQDVALRCDPISGHVSLFWYQQALGQGPEFLTYFQNEAQLDKSGLPSDRFFAERPEGSVSTLKIQRTQQEDSAVYLCASSSYDILSYEQYFGPGTRLTVT.

This clonotype was observed at least ten times. The V gene is TRBV15, the J gene TRBJ1-1; perhaps TRBD1 as D (5 bases). The ends were cut back, 1 base at V and 0 bases at J, with 12 bases in the middle. This CDR3 comprises 16 residues. CDR1 is LNHNV, CDR2 YYDKDF, per germline (reference sequence). The CDR3 nucleotides read TGTGCCACCAGCAGAGCCCTGACAGAAATGAACACTGAAGCTTTCTTT. Residues: CATSRALTEMNTEAFF.

The chain combines TRBV3-1 with TRBJ1-5; possible D gene TRBD1, 6 bases. This CDR3 is 17 amino acids long. Trimming took 0 bases from V and 5 from J, leaving 17 bases between them. In germline, CDR1 is LGHDT, CDR2 YNNKEL (reference sequence). CDR3 sequence (DNA): TGTGCCAGCAGCCAAGACGGGGGCAGGGCTGCCGATCAGCCCCAGCATTTT. Protein product: CASSQDGGRAADQPQHF.